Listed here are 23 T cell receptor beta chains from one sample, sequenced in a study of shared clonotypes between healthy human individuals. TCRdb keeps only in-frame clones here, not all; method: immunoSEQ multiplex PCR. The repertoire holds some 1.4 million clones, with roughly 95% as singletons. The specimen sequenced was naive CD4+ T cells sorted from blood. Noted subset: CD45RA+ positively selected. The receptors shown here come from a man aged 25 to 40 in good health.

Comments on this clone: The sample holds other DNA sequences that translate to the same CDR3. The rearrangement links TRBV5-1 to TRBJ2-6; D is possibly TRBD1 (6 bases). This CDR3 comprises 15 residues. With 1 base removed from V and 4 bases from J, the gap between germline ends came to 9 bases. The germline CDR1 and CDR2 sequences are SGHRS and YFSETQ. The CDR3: CASSLNRAGANVLTF. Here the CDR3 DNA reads TGCGCCAGCAGCTTGAACAGGGCAGGGGCCAACGTCCTGACTTTC.

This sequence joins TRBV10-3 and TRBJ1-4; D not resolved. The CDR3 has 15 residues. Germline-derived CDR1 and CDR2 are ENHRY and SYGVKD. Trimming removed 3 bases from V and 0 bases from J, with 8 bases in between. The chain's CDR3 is CAISDTVATNEKLFF. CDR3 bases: TGTGCCATCAGTGACACAGTCGCAACTAATGAAAAACTGTTTTTT.

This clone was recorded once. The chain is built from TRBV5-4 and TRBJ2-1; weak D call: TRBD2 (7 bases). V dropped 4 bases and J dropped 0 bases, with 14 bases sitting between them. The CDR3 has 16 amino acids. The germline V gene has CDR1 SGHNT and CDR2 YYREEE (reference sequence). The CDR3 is CASSGGGLFSYNEQFF. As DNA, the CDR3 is TGTGCCAGCAGCGGAGGGGGACTATTCTCCTACAATGAGCAGTTCTTC.

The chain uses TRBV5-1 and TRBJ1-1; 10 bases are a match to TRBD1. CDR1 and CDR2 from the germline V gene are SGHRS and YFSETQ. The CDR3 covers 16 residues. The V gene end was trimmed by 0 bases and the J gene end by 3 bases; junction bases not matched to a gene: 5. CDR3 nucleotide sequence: TGCGCCAGCAGCTTGGGACAGGGGGCAGCTTACACTGAAGCTTTCTTT. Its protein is CASSLGQGAAYTEAFF.

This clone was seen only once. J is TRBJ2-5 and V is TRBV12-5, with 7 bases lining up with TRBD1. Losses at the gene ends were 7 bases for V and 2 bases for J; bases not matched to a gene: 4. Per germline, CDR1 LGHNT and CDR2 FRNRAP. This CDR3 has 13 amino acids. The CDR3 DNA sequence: TGTGCTAGTGCCAGGACAGGACAAGAGACCCAGTACTTC. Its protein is CASARTGQETQYF.

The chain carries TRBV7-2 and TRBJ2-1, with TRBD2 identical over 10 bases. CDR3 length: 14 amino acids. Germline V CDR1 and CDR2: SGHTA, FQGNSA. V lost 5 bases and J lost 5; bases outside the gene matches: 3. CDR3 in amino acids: CASSRTSGDNEQFF. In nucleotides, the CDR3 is TGTGCCAGCAGCCGGACTAGCGGAGACAATGAGCAGTTCTTC.

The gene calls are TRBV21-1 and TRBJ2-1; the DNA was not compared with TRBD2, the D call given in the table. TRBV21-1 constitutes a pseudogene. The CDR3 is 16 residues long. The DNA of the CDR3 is TGTGCCAGCAGCAACAGGACTAGCGGGAGAATCAATGAGCAGTTCTTC. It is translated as CASSNRTSGRINEQFF.

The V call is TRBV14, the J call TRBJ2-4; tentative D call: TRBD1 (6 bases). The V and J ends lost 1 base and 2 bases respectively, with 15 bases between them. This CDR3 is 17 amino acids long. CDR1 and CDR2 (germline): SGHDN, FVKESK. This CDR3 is CASSQGSQGGSKNIQYF. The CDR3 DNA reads TGTGCCAGCAGCCAAGGCTCACAGGGTGGTTCCAAAAACATTCAGTACTTC.

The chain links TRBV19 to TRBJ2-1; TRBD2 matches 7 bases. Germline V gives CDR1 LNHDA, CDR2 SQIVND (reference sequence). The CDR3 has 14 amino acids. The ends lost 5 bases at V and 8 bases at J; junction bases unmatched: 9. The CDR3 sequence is CASSPRRETHEQFF. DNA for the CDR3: TGTGCCAGTAGTCCCCGGCGGGAGACGCATGAGCAGTTCTTC.

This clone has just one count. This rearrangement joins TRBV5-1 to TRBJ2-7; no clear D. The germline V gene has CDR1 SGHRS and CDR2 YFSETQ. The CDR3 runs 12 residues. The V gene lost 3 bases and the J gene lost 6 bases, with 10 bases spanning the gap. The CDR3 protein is CASSSGRTEQYF. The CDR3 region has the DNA TGCGCCAGCAGCTCGGGCCGTACCGAGCAGTACTTC.

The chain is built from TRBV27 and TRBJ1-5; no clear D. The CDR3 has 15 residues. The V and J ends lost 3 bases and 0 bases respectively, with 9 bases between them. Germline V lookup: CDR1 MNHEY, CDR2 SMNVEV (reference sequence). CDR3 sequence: CASSFFPYSNQPQHF. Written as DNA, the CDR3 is TGTGCCAGCAGTTTTTTCCCTTATAGCAATCAGCCCCAGCATTTT.

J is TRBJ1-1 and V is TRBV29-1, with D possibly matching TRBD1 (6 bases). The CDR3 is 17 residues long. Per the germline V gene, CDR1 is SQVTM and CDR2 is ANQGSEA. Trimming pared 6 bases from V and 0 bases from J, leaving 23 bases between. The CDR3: CSVERLSGRGLNTEAFF. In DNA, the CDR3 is TGCAGCGTCGAGCGGCTTTCAGGGAGGGGGTTGAACACTGAAGCTTTCTTT.

CDR3 protein: CSVGLGNSNQPQHF. In DNA form, the CDR3 reads TGCAGCGTTGGTCTGGGAAATAGCAATCAGCCCCAGCATTTT. The chain is built from TRBV29-1 and TRBJ1-5; D unclear. Germline V gene lookup returns CDR1 SQVTM and CDR2 ANQGSEA. The CDR3 extends over 14 amino acids. V shed 4 bases and J shed 0 bases, with 10 bases lying between them.

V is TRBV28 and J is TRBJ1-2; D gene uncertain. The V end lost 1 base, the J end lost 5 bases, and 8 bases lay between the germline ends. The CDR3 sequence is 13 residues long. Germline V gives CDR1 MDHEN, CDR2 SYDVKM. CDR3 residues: CASSLFAGYGYTF. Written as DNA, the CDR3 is TGTGCCAGCAGTTTATTTGCGGGTTATGGCTACACCTTC.

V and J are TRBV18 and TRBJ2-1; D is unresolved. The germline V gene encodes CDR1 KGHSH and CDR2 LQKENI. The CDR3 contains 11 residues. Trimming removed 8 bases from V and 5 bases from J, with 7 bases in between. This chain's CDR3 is CASNSDNEQFF. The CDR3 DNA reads TGTGCCAGCAACTCGGACAATGAGCAGTTCTTC.

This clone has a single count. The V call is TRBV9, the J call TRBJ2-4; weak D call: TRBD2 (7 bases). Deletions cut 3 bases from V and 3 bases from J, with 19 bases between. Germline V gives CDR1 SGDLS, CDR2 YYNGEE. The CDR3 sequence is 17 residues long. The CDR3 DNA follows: TGTGCCAGCAGCGATCGAGAGGGGAGGGGGTACAAAAACATTCAGTACTTC. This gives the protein CASSDREGRGYKNIQYF.

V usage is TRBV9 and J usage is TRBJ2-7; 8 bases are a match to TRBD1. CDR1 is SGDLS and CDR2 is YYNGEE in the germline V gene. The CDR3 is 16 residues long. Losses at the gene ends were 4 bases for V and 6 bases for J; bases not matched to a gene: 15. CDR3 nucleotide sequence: TGTGCCAGCAGCCCTGTTGGAGGACAGGGCTATCGCGAGCAGTACTTC. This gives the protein CASSPVGGQGYREQYF.

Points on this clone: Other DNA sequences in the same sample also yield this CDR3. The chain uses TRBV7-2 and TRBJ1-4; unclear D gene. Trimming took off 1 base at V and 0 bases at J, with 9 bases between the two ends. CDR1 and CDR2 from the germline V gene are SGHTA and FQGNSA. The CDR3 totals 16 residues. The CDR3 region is CASSLVGTTTNEKLFF. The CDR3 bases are TGTGCCAGCAGCTTAGTCGGAACAACAACTAATGAAAAACTGTTTTTT.

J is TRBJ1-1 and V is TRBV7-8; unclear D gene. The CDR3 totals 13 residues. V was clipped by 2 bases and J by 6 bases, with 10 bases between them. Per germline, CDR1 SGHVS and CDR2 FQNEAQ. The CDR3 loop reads CASSLMLQSEAFF. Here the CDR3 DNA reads TGTGCCAGCAGCTTAATGCTACAATCTGAAGCTTTCTTT.

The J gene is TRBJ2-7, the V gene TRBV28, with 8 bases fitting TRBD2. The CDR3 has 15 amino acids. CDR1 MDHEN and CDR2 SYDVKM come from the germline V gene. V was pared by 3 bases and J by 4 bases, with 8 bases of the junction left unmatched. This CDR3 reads CASSFSGVDLYEQYF. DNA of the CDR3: TGTGCCAGCAGTTTTAGCGGGGTTGATTTGTACGAGCAGTACTTC. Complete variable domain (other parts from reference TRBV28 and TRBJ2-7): DVKVTQSSRYLVKRTGEKVFLECVQDMDHENMFWYRQDPGLGLRLIYFSYDVKMKEKGDIPEGYSVSREKKERFSLILESASTNQTSMYLCASSFSGVDLYEQYFGPGTRLTVT.

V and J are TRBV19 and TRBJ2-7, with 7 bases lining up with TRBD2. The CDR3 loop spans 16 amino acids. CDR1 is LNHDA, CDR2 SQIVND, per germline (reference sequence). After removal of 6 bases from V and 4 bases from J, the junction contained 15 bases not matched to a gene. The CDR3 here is CASRRDSGPGGYEQYF. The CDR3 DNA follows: TGTGCCAGTAGAAGGGATTCCGGCCCCGGGGGGTACGAGCAGTACTTC.

CDR3 sequence (DNA): TGTGCCTGGAGTGTACACCGGGGACAGGGAGGTTCCTACGAGCAGTACTTC. The encoded protein is CAWSVHRGQGGSYEQYF. The chain joins TRBV30 to TRBJ2-7; the match to TRBD1 covers 9 bases. The CDR3 consists of 17 residues. Trimming cost V 0 bases and J 1 base; bases outside gene matches: 10. Germline V lookup: CDR1 GTSNPN, CDR2 SVGIG (reference sequence).

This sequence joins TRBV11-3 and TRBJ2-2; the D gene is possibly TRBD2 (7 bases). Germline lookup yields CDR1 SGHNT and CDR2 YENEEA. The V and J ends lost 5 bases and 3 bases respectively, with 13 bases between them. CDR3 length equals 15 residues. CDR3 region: CASSTGGGYTGELFF. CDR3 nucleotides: TGTGCCAGCAGCACGGGGGGCGGATACACCGGGGAGCTGTTTTTT.